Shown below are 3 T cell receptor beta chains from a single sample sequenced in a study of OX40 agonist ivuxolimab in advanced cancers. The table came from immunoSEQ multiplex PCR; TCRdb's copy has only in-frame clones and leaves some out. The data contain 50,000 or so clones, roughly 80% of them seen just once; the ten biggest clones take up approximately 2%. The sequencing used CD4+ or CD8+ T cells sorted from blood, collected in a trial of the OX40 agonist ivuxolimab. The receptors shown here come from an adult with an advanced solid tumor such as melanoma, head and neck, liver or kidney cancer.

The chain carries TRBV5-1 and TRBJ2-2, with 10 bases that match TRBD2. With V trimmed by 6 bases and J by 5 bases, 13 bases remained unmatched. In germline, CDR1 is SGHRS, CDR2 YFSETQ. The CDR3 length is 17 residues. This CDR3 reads CASTNALAGRGTGELFF. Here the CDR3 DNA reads TGCGCCAGCACCAACGCACTAGCGGGAAGGGGGACCGGGGAGCTGTTTTTT. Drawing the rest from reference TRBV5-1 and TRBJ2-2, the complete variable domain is KAGVTQTPRYLIKTRGQQVTLSCSPISGHRSVSWYQQTPGQGLQFLFEYFSETQRNKGNFPGRFSGRQFSNSRSEMNVSTLELGDSALYLCASTNALAGRGTGELFFGEGSRLTVL.

The CDR3 reads CASRRTGNNRNTEAFF. As DNA, the CDR3 is TGTGCCAGCAGGCGGACAGGCAATAACAGGAACACTGAAGCTTTCTTT. The V gene is TRBV5-4, the J gene TRBJ1-1, with 7 bases aligning to TRBD1. Trimming took 5 bases from V and 1 from J; bases not matched to a gene: 11. The CDR3 contains 16 residues. The germline V gene encodes CDR1 SGHNT and CDR2 YYREEE (reference sequence).

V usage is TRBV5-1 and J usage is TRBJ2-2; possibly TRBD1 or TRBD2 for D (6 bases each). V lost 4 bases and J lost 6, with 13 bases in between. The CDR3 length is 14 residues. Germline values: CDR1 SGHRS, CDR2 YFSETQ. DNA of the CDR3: TGCGCCAGCAGCCCCGGGGGCGGGTCCGGGGAGCTGTTTTTT. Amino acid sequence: CASSPGGGSGELFF.